This T cell receptor (beta chain) was captured by sequencing in a study of CD8 T cells in Susac syndrome. V gave up 4 bases and J gave up 6 bases, with 16 bases separating them. CDR3 length: 14 residues. The germline V gene encodes CDR1 KGHSH and CDR2 LQKENI. Reverse transcription of roughly 0.5 to 1 ug RNA was carried out with random hexamers. TCRdb itself ran the immunoSEQ multiplex PCR reads through MiXCR, one entry per CDR3 protein. Of about 200,000 distinct CDR3 sequences in the sample, over 90% were seen once. Negative isolation yielded CD8+ and CD4+ T cells; FACS enriched TEMRA cells. Sequences were obtained from CD4+ T cells from PBMCs. This chain uses TRBV18 with TRBJ2-7; weak D call: TRBD1 (6 bases). The TCR comes from a human donor with multiple sclerosis. This chain's CDR3 is CASSRSGRDIEQYF. Here the CDR3 DNA reads TGTGCCAGCTCACGCTCTGGCCGGGACATCGAGCAGTACTTC. Supplemented by reference TRBV18 and TRBJ2-7, the full variable domain reads NAGVMQNPRHLVRRRGQEARLRCSPMKGHSHVYWYRQLPEEGLKFMVYLQKENIIDESGMPKERFSAEFPKEGPSILRIQQVVRGDSAAYFCASSRSGRDIEQYFGPGTRLTVT.